The entry below describes one TCR beta chain. The source of the sample is a study of T cells in localized non-small cell lung cancer. In germline, CDR1 is SQVTM, CDR2 ANQGSEA. CDR3 length: 17 amino acids. Trimming left V 6 bases short and J 3 bases short, with 26 bases between. Sequencing used immunoSEQ multiplex PCR; TCRdb keeps in-frame clones, though not all of them. The sample includes some 30,000 clones, roughly nine tenths of them seen just once. Sample: peripheral blood mononuclear cells, taken before any cancer treatment. This TCR derives from a man aged 40 to 69 with stage III lung adenocarcinoma. The V and J genes are TRBV29-1 and TRBJ2-5; either TRBD1 or TRBD2 may supply D (5 bases each). This CDR3 is CSVGRRDRILKEETQYF. CDR3 DNA: TGCAGCGTCGGACGCCGGGACCGAATCCTGAAGGAAGAGACCCAGTACTTC.